One and the same sample provided the 27 T cell receptor beta chains below, sequenced in a study of T cell responses to AZD1222 COVID-19 vaccine. TCRdb keeps only in-frame clones here, not all; method: immunoSEQ multiplex PCR. In the table there are 75,000 to 100,000 clones, 85% to 90% of which are singletons. Sequences were derived from peripheral blood, sampled on day 0 of MenACWY control vaccination. The receptor source for this set is an adult in good health.

This clone appeared a few times. The chain recombines TRBV2 with TRBJ1-1, with TRBD1 matching 9 bases. The CDR3 spans 14 residues. J gave up 5 bases and V 6 bases, and 7 bases lay outside the gene matches. The germline CDR1 and CDR2 sequences are SNHLY and FYNNEI. This CDR3 reads CASRNGQGRTEAFF. CDR3 sequence (DNA): TGTGCCAGCAGGAACGGACAGGGGAGGACTGAAGCTTTCTTT. The full variable domain, with the rest looked up from reference TRBV2 and TRBJ1-1, is EPEVTQTPSHQVTQMGQEVILRCVPISNHLYFYWYRQILGQKVEFLVSFYNNEISEKSEIFDDQFSVERPDGSNFTLKIRSTKLEDSAMYFCASRNGQGRTEAFFGQGTRLTVV.

The chain has TRBV11-2 and TRBJ1-5; D perhaps matches TRBD1 (6 bases). Germline V gene lookup returns CDR1 SGHAT and CDR2 FQNNGV. V lost 5 bases to trimming and J lost 4 bases, with 15 bases between them. CDR3 size: 15 residues. The CDR3 region is CASSKDRDINQPQHF. The DNA for the CDR3 is TGTGCCAGCAGCAAAGACCGGGACATAAATCAGCCCCAGCATTTT.

The chain uses TRBV7-2 and TRBJ2-7, with D unresolved. Germline V gives CDR1 SGHTA, CDR2 FQGNSA. Trimming stripped 5 bases from V and 4 bases from J, with 15 bases between. The CDR3 runs to 14 residues. The CDR3 DNA sequence: TGTGCCAGCAGCCCCGTTGGTCCGGCATACGAGCAGTACTTC. Protein product: CASSPVGPAYEQYF.

The J gene is TRBJ1-1, the V gene TRBV5-1; unclear D gene. CDR1 SGHRS and CDR2 YFSETQ come from the germline V gene. The length of the CDR3 is 15 residues. V was clipped by 0 bases and J by 1 base, with 10 bases between them. CDR3 residues: CASSLGGLGNTEAFF. CDR3 bases: TGCGCCAGCAGCTTGGGTGGGTTAGGGAACACTGAAGCTTTCTTT.

The J gene is TRBJ2-5, the V gene TRBV7-2; 11 nucleotides match TRBD2. The germline gives CDR1 SGHTA, CDR2 FQGNSA. This CDR3 contains 16 residues. The J segment lost 2 bases and the V segment lost 1 base, leaving 3 bases of the junction unmatched. CDR3 region: CASSLGASGGQETQYF. The DNA for the CDR3 is TGTGCCAGCAGCTTAGGGGCTAGCGGGGGGCAAGAGACCCAGTACTTC.

The V gene is TRBV10-3, the J gene TRBJ1-1, with unresolved D. The CDR3 is 12 amino acids. Trimming cost V 5 bases and J 0 bases, with 4 bases left between them. In germline, CDR1 is ENHRY, CDR2 SYGVKD. The CDR3 nucleotides read TGTGCCATCAGTACAGTGAACACTGAAGCTTTCTTT. It specifies CAISTVNTEAFF.

The V gene is TRBV19, the J gene TRBJ1-6, with D hard to call. The CDR3 loop spans 15 amino acids. Germline loops: CDR1 LNHDA, CDR2 SQIVND (reference sequence). Trimming left V 1 base short and J 4 bases short, with 8 bases between. In DNA, the CDR3 is TGTGCCAGTAGTATAGCCCCCCGGTATAATTCACCCCTCCACTTT. Residues: CASSIAPRYNSPLHF.

The rearrangement uses TRBV11-3 and TRBJ2-7, with 8 positions matching TRBD2. Losses at the gene ends were 2 bases for V and 4 bases for J; bases not matched to a gene: 1. The germline V gene encodes CDR1 SGHNT and CDR2 YENEEA. The CDR3 runs to 13 residues. The CDR3 nucleotides read TGTGCCAGCAGCTTATCGGGGGGGTACGAGCAGTACTTC. Translating it yields CASSLSGGYEQYF. Full variable domain (missing parts from reference TRBV11-3 and TRBJ2-7): EAGVVQSPRYKIIEKKQPVAFWCNPISGHNTLYWYLQNLGQGPELLIRYENEEAVDDSQLPKDRFSAERLKGVDSTLKIQPAELGDSAVYLCASSLSGGYEQYFGPGTRLTVT.

The chain carries TRBV5-4 and TRBJ2-1, with 13 positions matching TRBD2. Germline CDR1 reads SGHNT; CDR2 reads YYREEE (reference sequence). The CDR3 is 17 residues long. V trimming: 4 bases; J trimming: 5 bases; junction bases outside the gene matches: 9. The CDR3 region is CASSGGLAGAGNNEQFF. Here the CDR3 DNA reads TGTGCCAGCAGCGGTGGACTAGCGGGGGCCGGAAACAATGAGCAGTTCTTC.

This chain joins TRBV11-1 and TRBJ1-1; 8 bases line up with TRBD1. J gave up 6 bases and V 4 bases, and 4 bases lay outside the gene matches. The CDR3 spans 13 residues. CDR1 SGHAT and CDR2 FQDESV come from the germline V gene (reference sequence). The CDR3 region has the DNA TGTGCCAGCAGCTACAGGGGGGCGGCTGAAGCTTTCTTT. Its protein product is CASSYRGAAEAFF.

This clone was recorded once. The rearrangement uses TRBV10-3 and TRBJ1-6, with D uncertain. V lost 5 bases, J lost 6 bases, and 11 bases lay in between. Germline V gene lookup returns CDR1 ENHRY and CDR2 SYGVKD. This CDR3 region has 14 residues. The CDR3 DNA reads TGTGCCATCAGTCTTTCAGCGCCTAATTCACCCCTCCACTTT. Translating gives CAISLSAPNSPLHF.

The rearrangement uses TRBV6-2 or TRBV6-3 and TRBJ1-4; TRBD1 agrees at 8 bases. Germline V gene sequence: CDR1 MNHEY, CDR2 SVGEGT. The V segment lost 8 bases and the J segment 3 bases; nucleotides outside the gene matches: 5. This CDR3 spans 14 amino acids. The CDR3 protein is CASGPGQANEKLFF. CDR3 bases: TGTGCCAGCGGCCCGGGACAGGCTAATGAAAAACTGTTTTTT.

This chain links TRBV6-6 with TRBJ1-1; D may be TRBD1 (5 bases). Germline V gene sequence: CDR1 MNHNY, CDR2 SVGAGI (reference sequence). This CDR3 contains 14 residues. The V and J ends lost 2 bases and 4 bases respectively, with 11 bases between them. The CDR3: CASSYGGVGTEAFF. The CDR3 bases are TGTGCCAGCAGTTACGGAGGGGTTGGCACTGAAGCTTTCTTT.

In its sample, this clone was seen once. V and J are TRBV7-2 and TRBJ1-4; D gene ambiguous. Trimming left V 2 bases short and J 8 bases short, with 9 bases between. Germline CDR1 SGHTA, CDR2 FQGNSA. This CDR3 contains 13 residues. The CDR3 spells CASSLNSLEKLFF. Here the CDR3 DNA reads TGTGCCAGCAGCTTAAATAGTCTCGAAAAACTGTTTTTT.

The chain uses TRBV6-2 or TRBV6-3 and TRBJ1-2; 9 bases are a match to TRBD1. Looked up from germline, CDR1 is MNHEY and CDR2 is SVGEGT. Trimming cost V 5 bases and J 3 bases; bases outside gene matches: 7. This CDR3 is built from 15 residues. CDR3 DNA sequence: TGTGCCAGCAGTAGGACAGGGGCGCCGGACTATGGCTACACCTTC. It translates to CASSRTGAPDYGYTF.

The V gene is TRBV19, the J gene TRBJ2-3; the D gene is possibly TRBD2 (7 bases). The CDR3 runs to 14 residues. V lost 11 bases and J lost 3, with 18 bases in between. Germline V gives CDR1 LNHDA, CDR2 SQIVND (reference sequence). The CDR3 coding sequence is TGTGCCGCCAGTGGGGGGGGCCCGACAGATACGCAGTATTTT. It specifies CAASGGGPTDTQYF. The whole variable domain, remainder taken from reference TRBV19 and TRBJ2-3, is DGGITQSPKYLFRKEGQNVTLSCEQNLNHDAMYWYRQDPGQGLRLIYYSQIVNDFQKGDIAEGYSVSREKKESFPLTVTSAQKNPTAFYLCAASGGGPTDTQYFGPGTRLTVL.

This clone was observed once. This chain uses TRBV7-9 with TRBJ2-1; 8 bases map to TRBD2. The CDR3 has 15 amino acids. Losses at the gene ends were 3 bases for V and 4 bases for J; bases not matched to a gene: 5. Germline V gene data show CDR1 as SEHNR and CDR2 as FQNEAQ (reference sequence). The CDR3 region is CASSFSSGGYNEQFF. As DNA, the CDR3 is TGTGCCAGCAGCTTTTCTTCGGGGGGGTACAATGAGCAGTTCTTC.

This chain connects TRBV30 to TRBJ1-4; D gene unclear. The length of the CDR3 is 15 residues. Trimming stripped 2 bases from V and 5 bases from J, with 15 bases between. Germline-derived CDR1 and CDR2 are GTSNPN and SVGIG (reference sequence). The CDR3 DNA sequence: TGTGCCTGGAGTACGTCGGCAGCTGGAAATGAAAAACTGTTTTTT. Encoded protein: CAWSTSAAGNEKLFF.

This clone came up once. The rearrangement joins TRBV13 to TRBJ2-7, with 8 bases matching TRBD1. The CDR3 spans 15 residues. V lost 8 bases, J lost 5 bases, and 14 bases stayed unmatched. Per germline, CDR1 PRHDT and CDR2 FYEKMQ (reference sequence). CDR3 protein: CASDLDRDRCNEQYF. CDR3 coding DNA: TGTGCCAGCGACCTAGACCGGGACAGGTGTAACGAGCAGTACTTC.

The chain joins TRBV25-1 to TRBJ1-5, with a tentative D call TRBD1 (5 bases). V lost 5 bases and J 5 bases, leaving 19 bases between the germline ends. The CDR3 consists of 16 residues. Germline assignment: CDR1 MGHDK and CDR2 SYGVNS. CDR3 DNA: TGTGCCAGCAGTAGAGGAGCGGGGGAAGTCGATCAGCCCCAGCATTTT. Translation gives CASSRGAGEVDQPQHF. The complete variable domain, with remaining parts taken from reference TRBV25-1 and TRBJ1-5, reads EADIYQTPRYLVIGTGKKITLECSQTMGHDKMYWYQQDPGMELHLIHYSYGVNSTEKGDLSSESTVSRIRTEHFPLTLESARPSHTSQYLCASSRGAGEVDQPQHFGDGTRLSIL.

The gene calls are TRBV7-3 and TRBJ2-3, with a tentative D call TRBD2 (8 bases). The CDR3 has 16 residues. Trimming removed 2 bases from V and 6 bases from J, with 18 bases in between. Germline CDR1 and CDR2: SGHTA and FQGTGA. CDR3 bases: TGTGCCAGCAGCTTAGGGACTAGGGGGCTAGGGGATACGCAGTATTTT. Protein: CASSLGTRGLGDTQYF. Variable domain in full (rest from reference TRBV7-3 and TRBJ2-3): GAGVSQTPSNKVTEKGKYVELRCDPISGHTALYWYRQSLGQGPEFLIYFQGTGAADDSGLPNDRFFAVRPEGSVSTLKIQRTERGDSAVYLCASSLGTRGLGDTQYFGPGTRLTVL.

The chain combines TRBV6-5 with TRBJ1-1; maybe TRBD1 (6 bases). The CDR3 consists of 13 residues. Germline CDR1 is MNHEY and CDR2 is SVGAGI. The ends were cut back, 8 bases at V and 0 bases at J, with 10 bases in the middle. CDR3 coding DNA: TGTGCCAGCGGACGGACAGTGAACACTGAAGCTTTCTTT. Translating gives CASGRTVNTEAFF.

The chain joins TRBV5-1 to TRBJ1-2, with D tentatively TRBD1 (5 bases). The germline V gene has CDR1 SGHRS and CDR2 YFSETQ. Trimming removed 4 bases at V and 5 bases at J, with 21 bases between. The CDR3 is 16 residues long. The CDR3 loop reads CASSPAGAGTVYGYTF. The CDR3 DNA sequence: TGCGCCAGCAGCCCCGCTGGGGCAGGGACTGTGTATGGCTACACCTTC.

The J gene is TRBJ1-5, the V gene TRBV15; TRBD1 aligns across 8 bases. Germline CDR1 LNHNV, CDR2 YYDKDF (reference sequence). The CDR3 totals 14 residues. V trimming: 2 bases; J trimming: 7 bases; junction bases outside the gene matches: 4. CDR3 protein: CATSRSGTGQPQHF. In DNA form, the CDR3 reads TGTGCCACCAGCAGATCCGGGACAGGCCAGCCCCAGCATTTT.

V usage is TRBV9 and J usage is TRBJ1-6; D is ambiguous. Germline CDR1 and CDR2: SGDLS and YYNGEE. This CDR3 is 17 amino acids long. V lost 3 bases, J lost 10 bases, and 23 bases lay in between. This chain's CDR3 is CASSARRANDNLSPLHF. In nucleotides, the CDR3 is TGTGCCAGCAGCGCACGACGGGCTAATGATAATCTATCACCCCTCCACTTT.

This chain joins TRBV30 and TRBJ1-1, with 7 bases matching TRBD1. From germline, CDR1 is GTSNPN and CDR2 SVGIG (reference sequence). This CDR3 has 15 amino acids. V trimming: 2 bases; J trimming: 2 bases; junction bases outside the gene matches: 8. The CDR3: CAWSRLQGGNTEAFF. The CDR3, as DNA: TGTGCCTGGAGTCGGCTTCAGGGGGGAAACACTGAAGCTTTCTTT.

The V gene is TRBV3-1 (or the pseudogene TRBV3-2), the J gene TRBJ2-7; TRBD1 agrees at 10 bases. Trimming took 3 bases from V and 6 from J; bases not matched to a gene: 8. Germline V CDR1 and CDR2: LGHDT, YNNKEL (reference sequence). The CDR3 has 15 residues. In nucleotides, the CDR3 is TGTGCCAGCAGCCACACCGGGACAGGGGTTAGCGAGCAGTACTTC. It translates to CASSHTGTGVSEQYF.